The entry that follows covers one T cell receptor beta chain sequence. This entry comes from a study of cytomegalovirus exposure and HLA in healthy donors. In the PCR, 60 Vbeta and 13 Jbeta primers were used. Using immunoSEQ multiplex PCR, the repertoire was profiled, and TCRdb retains in-frame clones only, with some absent. Altogether 140,000 to 150,000 clones are present, less than 10% being singletons, with the ten largest covering 1.5% to 2%. The CDR3 has 13 amino acids. The V and J ends lost 6 bases and 3 bases, in that order; junction bases with no gene match: 3. Germline CDR1 is SGHDN and CDR2 is FVKESK.

This sequence was found in a middle-aged man in good health and CMV-seronegative. This chain links TRBV14 with TRBJ2-3, with 7 bases aligning to TRBD2. What was sequenced was PBMCs. The CDR3 loop is CASSRGRTDTQYF. In nucleotides, the CDR3 is TGTGCCAGCAGTCGCGGGAGAACAGATACGCAGTATTTT.